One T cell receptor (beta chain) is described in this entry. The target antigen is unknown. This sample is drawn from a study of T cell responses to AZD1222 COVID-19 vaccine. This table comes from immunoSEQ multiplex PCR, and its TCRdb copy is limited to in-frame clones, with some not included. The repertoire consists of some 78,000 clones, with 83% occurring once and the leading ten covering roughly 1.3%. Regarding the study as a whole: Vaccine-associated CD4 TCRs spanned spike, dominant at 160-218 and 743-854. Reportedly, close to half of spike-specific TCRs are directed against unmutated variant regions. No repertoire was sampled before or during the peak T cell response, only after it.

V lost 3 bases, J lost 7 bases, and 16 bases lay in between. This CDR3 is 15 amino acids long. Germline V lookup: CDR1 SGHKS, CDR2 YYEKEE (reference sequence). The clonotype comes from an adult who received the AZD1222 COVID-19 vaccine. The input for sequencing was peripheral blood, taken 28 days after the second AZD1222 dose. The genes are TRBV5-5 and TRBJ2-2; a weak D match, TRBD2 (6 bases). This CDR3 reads CASSYIPTGDGELFF. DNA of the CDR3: TGTGCCAGCAGCTACATACCCACGGGGGACGGGGAGCTGTTTTTT. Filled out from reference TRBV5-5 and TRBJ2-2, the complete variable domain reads DAGVTQSPTHLIKTRGQQVTLRCSPISGHKSVSWYQQVLGQGPQFIFQYYEKEERGRGNFPDRFSARQFPNYSSELNVNALLLGDSALYLCASSYIPTGDGELFFGEGSRLTVL.